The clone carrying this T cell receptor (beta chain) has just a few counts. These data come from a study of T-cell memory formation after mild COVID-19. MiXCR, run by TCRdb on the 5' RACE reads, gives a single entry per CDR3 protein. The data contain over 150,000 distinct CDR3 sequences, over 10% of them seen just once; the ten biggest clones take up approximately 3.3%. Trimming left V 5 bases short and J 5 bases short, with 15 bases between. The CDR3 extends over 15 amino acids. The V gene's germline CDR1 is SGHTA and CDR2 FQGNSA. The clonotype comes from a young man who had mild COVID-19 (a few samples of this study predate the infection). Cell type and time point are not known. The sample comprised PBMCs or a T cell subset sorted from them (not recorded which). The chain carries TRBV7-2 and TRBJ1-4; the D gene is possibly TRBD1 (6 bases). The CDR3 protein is CASSPWGRRNEKLFF. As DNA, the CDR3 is TGTGCCAGCAGCCCCTGGGGGCGCAGAAATGAAAAACTGTTTTTT.